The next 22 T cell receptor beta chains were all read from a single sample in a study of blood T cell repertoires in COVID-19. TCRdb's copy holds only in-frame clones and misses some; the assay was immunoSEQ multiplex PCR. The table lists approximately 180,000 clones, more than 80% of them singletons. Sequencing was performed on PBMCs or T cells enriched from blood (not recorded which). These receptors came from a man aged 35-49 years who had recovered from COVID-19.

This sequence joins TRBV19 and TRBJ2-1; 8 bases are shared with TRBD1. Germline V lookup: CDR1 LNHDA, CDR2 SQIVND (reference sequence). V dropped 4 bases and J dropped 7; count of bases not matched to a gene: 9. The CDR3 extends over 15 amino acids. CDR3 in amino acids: CASSNPGGIMNEQFF. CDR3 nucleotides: TGTGCCAGTAGTAATCCAGGGGGCATTATGAATGAGCAGTTCTTC.

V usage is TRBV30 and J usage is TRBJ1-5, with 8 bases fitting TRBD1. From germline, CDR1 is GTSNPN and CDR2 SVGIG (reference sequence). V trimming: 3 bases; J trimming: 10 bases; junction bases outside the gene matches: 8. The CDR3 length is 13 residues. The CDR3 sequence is CAWRGTGGAPQHF. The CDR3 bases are TGTGCCTGGAGGGGAACAGGGGGTGCACCCCAGCATTTT.

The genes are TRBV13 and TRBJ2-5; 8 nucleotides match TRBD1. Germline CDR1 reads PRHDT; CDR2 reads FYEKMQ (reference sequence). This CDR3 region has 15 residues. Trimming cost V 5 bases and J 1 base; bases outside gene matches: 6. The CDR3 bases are TGTGCCAGCAGCCCGGTGACAGGGGCCCAAGAGACCCAGTACTTC. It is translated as CASSPVTGAQETQYF.

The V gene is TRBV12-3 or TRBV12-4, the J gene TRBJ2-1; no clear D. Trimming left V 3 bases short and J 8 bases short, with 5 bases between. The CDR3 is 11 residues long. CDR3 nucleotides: TGTGCCAGCAGTTTCTCGGATGAGCAGTTCTTC. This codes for CASSFSDEQFF.

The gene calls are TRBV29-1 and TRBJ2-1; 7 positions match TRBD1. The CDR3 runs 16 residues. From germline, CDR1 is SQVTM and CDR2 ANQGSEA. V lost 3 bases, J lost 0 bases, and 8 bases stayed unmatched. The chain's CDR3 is CSVEYGQASSYNEQFF. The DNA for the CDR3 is TGCAGCGTTGAGTACGGACAGGCAAGCTCCTACAATGAGCAGTTCTTC.

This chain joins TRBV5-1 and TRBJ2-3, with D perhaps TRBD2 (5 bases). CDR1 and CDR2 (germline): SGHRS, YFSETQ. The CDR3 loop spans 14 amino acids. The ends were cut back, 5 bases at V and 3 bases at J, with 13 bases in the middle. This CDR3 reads CASSHGESTDTQYF. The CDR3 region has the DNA TGCGCCAGCAGTCACGGGGAGTCGACAGATACGCAGTATTTT.

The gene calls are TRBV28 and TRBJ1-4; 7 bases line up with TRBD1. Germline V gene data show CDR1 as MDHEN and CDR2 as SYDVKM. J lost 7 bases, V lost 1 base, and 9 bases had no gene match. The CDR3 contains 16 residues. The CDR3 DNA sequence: TGTGCCAGCAGTTTATACAGGGGAACGGGGTTTGAAAAACTGTTTTTT. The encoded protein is CASSLYRGTGFEKLFF.

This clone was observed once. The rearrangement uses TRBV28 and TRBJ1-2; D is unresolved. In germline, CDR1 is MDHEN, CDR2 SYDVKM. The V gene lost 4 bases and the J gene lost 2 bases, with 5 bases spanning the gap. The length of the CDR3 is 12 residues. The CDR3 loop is CASSSVNYGYTF. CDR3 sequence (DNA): TGTGCCAGCAGTTCGGTGAACTATGGCTACACCTTC.

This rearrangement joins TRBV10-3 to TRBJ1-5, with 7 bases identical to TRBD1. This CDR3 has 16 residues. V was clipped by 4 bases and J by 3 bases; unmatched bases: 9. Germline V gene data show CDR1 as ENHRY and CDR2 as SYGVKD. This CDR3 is CAISGAGQGVNQPQHF. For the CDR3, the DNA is TGTGCCATCAGTGGAGCTGGGCAGGGGGTCAATCAGCCCCAGCATTTT.

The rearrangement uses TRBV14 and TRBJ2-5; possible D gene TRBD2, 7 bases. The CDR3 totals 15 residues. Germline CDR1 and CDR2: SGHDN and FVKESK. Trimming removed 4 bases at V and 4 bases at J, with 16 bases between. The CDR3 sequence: CASSPRGARRETQYF. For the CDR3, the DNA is TGTGCCAGCAGCCCACGGGGGGCCCGGAGAGAGACCCAGTACTTC.

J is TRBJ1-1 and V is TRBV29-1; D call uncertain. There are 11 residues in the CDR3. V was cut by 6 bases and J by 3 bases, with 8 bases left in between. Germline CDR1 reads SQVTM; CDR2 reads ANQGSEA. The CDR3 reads CSVPRDTEAFF. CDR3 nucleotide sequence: TGCAGCGTGCCTCGGGACACTGAAGCTTTCTTT.

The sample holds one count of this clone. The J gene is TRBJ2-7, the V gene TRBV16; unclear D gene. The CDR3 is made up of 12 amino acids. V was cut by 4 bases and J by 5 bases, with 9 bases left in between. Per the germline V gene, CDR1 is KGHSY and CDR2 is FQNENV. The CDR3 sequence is CASSLIFHEQYF. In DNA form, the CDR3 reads TGTGCCAGCAGCCTAATTTTTCACGAGCAGTACTTC.

CDR3 region: CASSLRQATDTQYF. The CDR3 coding sequence is TGTGCCAGTAGTCTAAGACAAGCCACAGATACGCAGTATTTT. The chain carries TRBV19 and TRBJ2-3; D call uncertain. V was shortened by 5 bases and J by 2 bases, with 11 bases between the two germline ends. Germline CDR1 reads LNHDA; CDR2 reads SQIVND (reference sequence). The CDR3 length is 14 residues.

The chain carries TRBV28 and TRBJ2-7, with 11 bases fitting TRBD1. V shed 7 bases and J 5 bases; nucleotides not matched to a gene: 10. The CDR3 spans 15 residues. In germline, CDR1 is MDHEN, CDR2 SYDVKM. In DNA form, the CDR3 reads TGTGCCAGCATTACCGGGGGACAGGGGGACAACGAGCAGTACTTC. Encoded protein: CASITGGQGDNEQYF.

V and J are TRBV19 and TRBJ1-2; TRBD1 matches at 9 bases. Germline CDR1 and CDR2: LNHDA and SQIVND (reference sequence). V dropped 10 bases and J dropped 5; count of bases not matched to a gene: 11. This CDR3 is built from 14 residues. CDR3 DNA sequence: TGTGCCACCAGGATTGGACAGGGGATATATGGCTACACCTTC. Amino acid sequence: CATRIGQGIYGYTF.

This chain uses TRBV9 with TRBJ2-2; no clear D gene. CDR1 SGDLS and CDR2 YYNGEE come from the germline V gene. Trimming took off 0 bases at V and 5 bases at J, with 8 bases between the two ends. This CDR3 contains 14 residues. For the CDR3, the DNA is TGTGCCAGCAGCGTAGCTACCGGGACCGGGGAGCTGTTTTTT. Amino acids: CASSVATGTGELFF.

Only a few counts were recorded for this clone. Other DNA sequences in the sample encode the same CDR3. The chain's CDR3 is CASSFGTQANYGYTF. The CDR3 DNA follows: TGTGCCAGCAGCTTCGGGACACAAGCTAACTATGGCTACACCTTC. The chain employs TRBV5-6 and TRBJ1-2; possibly TRBD1 for D (6 bases). The CDR3 runs to 15 residues. V dropped 2 bases and J dropped 0 bases, with 11 bases sitting between them. CDR1 SGHDT and CDR2 YYEEEE come from the germline V gene.

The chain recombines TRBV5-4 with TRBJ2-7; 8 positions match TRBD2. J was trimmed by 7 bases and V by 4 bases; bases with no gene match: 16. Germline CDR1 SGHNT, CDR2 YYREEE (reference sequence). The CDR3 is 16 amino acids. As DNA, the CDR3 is TGTGCCAGCAGCCCCCCAGGGCCGGGAGGGCGTGAAGAGCAGTACTTC. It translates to CASSPPGPGGREEQYF.

The CDR3 spells CARSRGQGRYEQYF. The CDR3 bases are TGTGCCAGAAGCAGGGGACAGGGGAGATACGAGCAGTACTTC. This rearrangement joins TRBV5-3 to TRBJ2-7; 10 nucleotides agree with TRBD1. TRBV5-3 is classed as an ORF, of uncertain function. Trimming at V came to 4 bases and at J to 4 bases, leaving 5 bases not matched to a gene. The CDR3 contains 14 residues.

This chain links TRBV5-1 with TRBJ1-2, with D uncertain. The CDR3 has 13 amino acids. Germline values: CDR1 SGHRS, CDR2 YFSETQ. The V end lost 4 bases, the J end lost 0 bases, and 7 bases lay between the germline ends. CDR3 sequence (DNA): TGCGCCAGCAGCCCGGTAACTAACTATGGCTACACCTTC. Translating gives CASSPVTNYGYTF.

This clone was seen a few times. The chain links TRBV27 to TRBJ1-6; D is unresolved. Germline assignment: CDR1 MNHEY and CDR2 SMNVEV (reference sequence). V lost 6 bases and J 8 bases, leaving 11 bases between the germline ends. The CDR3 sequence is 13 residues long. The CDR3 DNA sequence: TGTGCCAGCAGATTCCCAGGTTATTCACCCCTCCACTTT. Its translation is CASRFPGYSPLHF.

DNA of the CDR3: TGCAGCGCCGGAGGGACAGCCAATGAGCAGTTCTTC. Translating gives CSAGGTANEQFF. V gene TRBV29-1 combines with J gene TRBJ2-1, with D perhaps matching TRBD1 (7 bases). The V end lost 7 bases, the J end lost 6 bases, and 13 bases lay between the germline ends. The length of the CDR3 is 12 residues. Germline values: CDR1 SQVTM, CDR2 ANQGSEA.